These 12 T cell receptor beta chains share one sample of origin, sequenced in a study of naive and memory T cell subsets. The beta constant-region primer was an equimolar mix of two oligonucleotides covering TRBC1 and TRBC2. TCRdb processed the UMI-ligation and nested PCR reads anew with MiXCR; each CDR3 protein has one entry. The data show under 150,000 distinct CDR3 sequences, over 15% seen once. Sequences were obtained from naive CD4+ T cells from blood. Source of these receptors: a human donor in good health.

This clonotype was picked up a small number of times. The V and J genes are TRBV29-1 and TRBJ2-2, with unresolved D. The CDR3 contains 15 residues. The germline V gene has CDR1 SQVTM and CDR2 ANQGSEA. V lost 0 bases, J lost 2 bases, and 10 bases lay in between. In nucleotides, the CDR3 is TGCAGCGTTGAAGATCCGGCGGATAACACCGGGGAGCTGTTTTTT. The encoded protein is CSVEDPADNTGELFF.

This chain connects TRBV27 to TRBJ1-1; TRBD1 aligns across 10 bases. The germline V gene has CDR1 MNHEY and CDR2 SMNVEV (reference sequence). V shed 5 bases, J shed 4 bases, and the junction held 10 bases outside the gene matches. The CDR3 is made up of 16 amino acids. CDR3 in amino acids: CASSVGTGVVLTEAFF. The CDR3 DNA sequence: TGTGCCAGCAGTGTAGGGACAGGGGTTGTACTCACTGAAGCTTTCTTT.

This clonotype was picked up a small number of times. The V gene is TRBV28, the J gene TRBJ2-1; D call uncertain. The germline CDR1 and CDR2 sequences are MDHEN and SYDVKM. The CDR3 is 16 residues long. The V end lost 6 bases, the J end lost 3 bases, and 18 bases lay between the germline ends. CDR3 amino acids: CASSPESPSRYNEQFF. The CDR3 region has the DNA TGTGCCAGCAGCCCAGAGTCCCCCTCCCGCTACAATGAGCAGTTCTTC.

CDR3 sequence reads: CASSLDTGRSGEQFF. The CDR3 region has the DNA TGTGCCAGCAGCTTGGATACCGGCAGGTCTGGGGAGCAGTTCTTC. This chain uses TRBV5-5 with TRBJ2-1; D remains unclear. Trimming cost V 0 bases and J 10 bases, with 17 bases left between them. The CDR3 is 15 residues long. The germline CDR1 and CDR2 sequences are SGHKS and YYEKEE (reference sequence).

This clonotype was seen a few times. This chain connects TRBV4-3 to TRBJ2-6; D call uncertain. With 0 bases removed from V and 4 bases from J, the gap between germline ends came to 4 bases. The CDR3 consists of 14 residues. Germline lookup yields CDR1 LGHNA and CDR2 YSLEER. The chain's CDR3 is CASSQEAGANVLTF. CDR3 coding DNA: TGCGCCAGCAGCCAAGAAGCGGGGGCCAACGTCCTGACTTTC.

The CDR3 nucleotides read TGTGCCAGCACTCGTCGTTGGCTCAATTCACCCCTCCACTTT. Amino acid sequence: CASTRRWLNSPLHF. V is TRBV12-3 or TRBV12-4 and J is TRBJ1-6; unclear D gene. This CDR3 is 14 amino acids long. Trimming cost V 7 bases and J 7 bases, with 14 bases left between them.

The rearrangement joins TRBV7-9 to TRBJ1-1; D may be TRBD1 (5 bases). V dropped 5 bases and J dropped 1 base, with 8 bases sitting between them. This CDR3 is 13 amino acids long. From germline, CDR1 is SEHNR and CDR2 FQNEAQ (reference sequence). The CDR3 is CASSNQGNTEAFF. The CDR3 DNA is TGTGCCAGCAGCAACCAGGGGAACACTGAAGCTTTCTTT.

The table lists this clonotype with a few counts. The J gene is TRBJ2-1, the V gene TRBV11-2; D could derive from TRBD1 or TRBD2 (5 bases each). The CDR3 consists of 16 residues. Trimming left V 2 bases short and J 9 bases short, with 20 bases between. In germline, CDR1 is SGHAT, CDR2 FQNNGV. The CDR3 DNA reads as TGTGCCAGCAGCTTATTGGGTCGGGACCACCACTCTGAGCAGTTCTTC. Its translation is CASSLLGRDHHSEQFF.

This clonotype appeared a few times. The chain has TRBV28 and TRBJ2-3; D remains unclear. The CDR3 spans 12 residues. The V and J ends lost 6 bases and 4 bases respectively, with 8 bases between them. The V gene's germline CDR1 is MDHEN and CDR2 SYDVKM. CDR3 region: CASSLTADTQYF. Written as DNA, the CDR3 is TGTGCCAGCAGCCTCACGGCAGATACGCAGTATTTT.

V usage is TRBV11-1 and J usage is TRBJ2-7, with unresolved D. The CDR3 length is 14 residues. The V end was cut by 6 bases, the J end by 1 base, with 13 bases between. The germline V gene has CDR1 SGHAT and CDR2 FQDESV (reference sequence). The CDR3 region has the DNA TGTGCCAGCAGACCAGGCAGGTCTTCCTACGAGCAGTACTTC. Protein sequence: CASRPGRSSYEQYF.

This clonotype was seen a handful of times. The chain combines TRBV7-2 with TRBJ2-1, with 10 positions matching TRBD1. Germline lookup yields CDR1 SGHTA and CDR2 FQGNSA. V trimming: 4 bases; J trimming: 7 bases; junction bases outside the gene matches: 16. This CDR3 has 18 residues. The CDR3 DNA reads as TGTGCCAGCAGCTCCCCCCCCGGACAGGGGGTAAGGGGGAATGAGCAGTTCTTC. Residues: CASSSPPGQGVRGNEQFF.

This clonotype turned up a few times. The chain uses TRBV7-8 and TRBJ2-4; the D is unclear. The CDR3 sequence is 15 residues long. The germline V gene encodes CDR1 SGHVS and CDR2 FQNEAQ. The V gene lost 5 bases and the J gene lost 1 base, with 12 bases spanning the gap. The CDR3 DNA reads TGTGCCAGCAGCCCTTATGGAGAGGCCAAAAACATTCAGTACTTC. Protein product: CASSPYGEAKNIQYF.